What follows describes a single T cell receptor (beta chain). CDR1 is SGHVS, CDR2 FQNEAQ, per germline. This CDR3 has 14 residues. V was pared by 7 bases and J by 4 bases, with 14 bases between. This specimen belongs to a study of blood T cell repertoires in COVID-19. TCRdb's copy holds only in-frame clones and misses some; the assay was immunoSEQ multiplex PCR. Found here are more than 200,000 clones, roughly 86% of them singletons; the top ten hold about 0.64%. The chain couples TRBV7-8 to TRBJ1-3; tentatively, D is TRBD1 (5 bases). The receptor's source is a human donor in a cohort sampled during active COVID-19. Sequenced material: peripheral blood. The CDR3 loop reads CASKKASGGNTIYF. The CDR3 nucleotides read TGTGCCAGCAAAAAGGCTTCAGGGGGAAACACCATATATTTT.